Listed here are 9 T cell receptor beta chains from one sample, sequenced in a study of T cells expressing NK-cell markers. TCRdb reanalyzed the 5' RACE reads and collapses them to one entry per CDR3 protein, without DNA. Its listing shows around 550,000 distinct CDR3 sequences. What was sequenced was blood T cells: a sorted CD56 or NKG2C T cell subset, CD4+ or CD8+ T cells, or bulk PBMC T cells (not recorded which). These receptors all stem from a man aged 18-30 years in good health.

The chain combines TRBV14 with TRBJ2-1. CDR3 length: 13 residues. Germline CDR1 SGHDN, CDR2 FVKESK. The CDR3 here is CASSQVLAGEQFF.

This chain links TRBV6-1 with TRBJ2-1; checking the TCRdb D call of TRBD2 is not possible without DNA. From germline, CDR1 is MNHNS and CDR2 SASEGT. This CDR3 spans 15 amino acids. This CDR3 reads CASSELAASYNEQFF.

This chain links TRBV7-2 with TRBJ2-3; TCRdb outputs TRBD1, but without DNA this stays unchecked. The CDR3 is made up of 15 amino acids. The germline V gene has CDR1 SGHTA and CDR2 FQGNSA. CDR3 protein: CASSLQGSSTDTQYF.

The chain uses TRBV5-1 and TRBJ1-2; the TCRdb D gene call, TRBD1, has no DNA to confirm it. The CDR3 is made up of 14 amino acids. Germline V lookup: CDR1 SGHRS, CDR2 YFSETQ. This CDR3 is CASSFTDRAYGYTF.

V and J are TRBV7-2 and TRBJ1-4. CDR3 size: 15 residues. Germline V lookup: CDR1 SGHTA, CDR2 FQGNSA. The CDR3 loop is CASSVGPPRGEKLFF.

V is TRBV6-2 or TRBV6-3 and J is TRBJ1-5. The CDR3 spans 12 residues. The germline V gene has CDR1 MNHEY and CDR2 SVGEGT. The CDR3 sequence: CASSDGLMPQHF.

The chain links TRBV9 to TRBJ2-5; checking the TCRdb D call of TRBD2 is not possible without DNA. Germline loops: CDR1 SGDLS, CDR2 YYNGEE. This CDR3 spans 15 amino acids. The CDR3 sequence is CASSVGIAGEETQYF.

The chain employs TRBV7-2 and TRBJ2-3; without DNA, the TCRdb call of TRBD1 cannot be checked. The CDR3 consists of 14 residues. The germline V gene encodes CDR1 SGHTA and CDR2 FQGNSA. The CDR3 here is CASRSRVGADTQYF.

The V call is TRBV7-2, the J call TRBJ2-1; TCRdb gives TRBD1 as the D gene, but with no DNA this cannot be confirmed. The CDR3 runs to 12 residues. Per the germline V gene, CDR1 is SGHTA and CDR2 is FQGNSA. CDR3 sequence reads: CASSSGANEQFF.